One and the same sample provided the 24 T cell receptor beta chains below, sequenced in a study of T cell responses to AZD1222 COVID-19 vaccine. TCRdb's table, derived via immunoSEQ multiplex PCR, lists solely in-frame clones and lacks some. Altogether under 95,000 clones are present, around 85% being singletons, with the ten largest covering 10%. Specimen: peripheral blood, collected 28 days after the second AZD1222 dose. Receptor source: an adult who received the AZD1222 COVID-19 vaccine.

The rearrangement uses TRBV2 and TRBJ2-7; D gene unclear. The CDR3 covers 14 residues. The germline V gene has CDR1 SNHLY and CDR2 FYNNEI. V was clipped by 8 bases and J by 4 bases, with 18 bases between them. The CDR3 DNA follows: TGTGCCAGCCATCGTCTACAGAGTGATTACGAGCAGTACTTC. Translation: CASHRLQSDYEQYF.

The chain carries TRBV4-2 and TRBJ1-1; no reliable D call. This CDR3 spans 12 amino acids. The V end was cut by 0 bases, the J end by 11 bases, with 10 bases between. From germline, CDR1 is LGHNA and CDR2 YNFKEQ. CDR3 DNA sequence: TGTGCCAGCAGCCAAGATGGCAGCCGGGCTTTCTTT. It codes for CASSQDGSRAFF.

The chain combines TRBV28 with TRBJ1-6; D gene ambiguous. The CDR3 spans 14 residues. V was shortened by 2 bases and J by 5 bases, with 7 bases between the two germline ends. CDR1 and CDR2 from the germline V gene are MDHEN and SYDVKM. CDR3 sequence: CASSLVRNNSPLHF. As DNA, the CDR3 is TGTGCCAGCAGTTTAGTCCGTAATAATTCACCCCTCCACTTT.

The chain combines TRBV5-8 with TRBJ2-7; 9 bases are shared with TRBD1. Germline CDR1 and CDR2: SGHTS and YDEGEE. The CDR3 contains 15 residues. J lost 2 bases, V lost 5 bases, and 8 bases had no gene match. CDR3 sequence (DNA): TGTGCCAGCAGGTGGGGACAGGGATGGACCTACGAGCAGTACTTC. Protein product: CASRWGQGWTYEQYF.

This clone was found a few times. The genes are TRBV7-8 and TRBJ1-2; the D is unclear. CDR3 size: 15 residues. V gave up 2 bases and J gave up 4 bases, with 14 bases separating them. The germline V gene encodes CDR1 SGHVS and CDR2 FQNEAQ. In nucleotides, the CDR3 is TGTGCCAGCAGCTTAACTTCACGCGGAGGCTATGGCTACACCTTC. Its protein is CASSLTSRGGYGYTF.

The V call is TRBV28, the J call TRBJ2-7; D remains unclear. Between the trimmed V and J ends, which lost 3 bases and 2 bases, there was a span of 11 bases. CDR3 length: 14 residues. CDR1 and CDR2 from the germline V gene are MDHEN and SYDVKM. The CDR3 nucleotides read TGTGCCAGCAGTTTGTCGGACGCCACCTACGAGCAGTACTTC. Translation: CASSLSDATYEQYF.

CDR3 bases: TGTGCCAGCTCACCACGGCAGACAACGGGAAACACCATATATTTT. Amino acid sequence: CASSPRQTTGNTIYF. The chain uses TRBV18 and TRBJ1-3; no clear D gene. The CDR3 runs to 15 residues. Germline V gene sequence: CDR1 KGHSH, CDR2 LQKENI. V shed 1 base and J shed 4 bases, with 11 bases lying between them.

The chain links TRBV7-9 to TRBJ2-1; the D is unclear. V was pared by 5 bases and J by 12 bases, with 17 bases between. This CDR3 comprises 13 residues. Germline CDR1 SEHNR, CDR2 FQNEAQ (reference sequence). CDR3 region: CASSPQTPIGQFF. In DNA, the CDR3 is TGTGCCAGCAGCCCACAGACTCCAATCGGGCAGTTCTTC.

The chain joins TRBV18 to TRBJ1-6; 7 positions match TRBD1. Germline CDR1 reads KGHSH; CDR2 reads LQKENI. The CDR3 sequence is 16 residues long. With 1 base clipped from V and 5 bases from J, the junction kept 5 bases outside the gene matches. The CDR3 region is CASSPRTGTDNSPLHF. The CDR3 region has the DNA TGTGCCAGCTCACCACGGACCGGGACAGATAATTCACCCCTCCACTTT.

This chain uses TRBV6-5 with TRBJ1-6, with a possible D match to TRBD1 (5 bases). V was clipped by 6 bases and J by 6 bases, with 12 bases between them. The CDR3 extends over 14 amino acids. CDR1 is MNHEY and CDR2 is SVGAGI in the germline V gene. The CDR3 nucleotides read TGTGCCAGCAGAGAGACAGTCAGTAATTCACCCCTCCACTTT. Translated: CASRETVSNSPLHF.

The chain links TRBV7-6 to TRBJ2-7, with 10 bases identical to TRBD2. The CDR3 contains 15 residues. V lost 2 bases, J lost 4 bases, and 5 bases stayed unmatched. Germline loops: CDR1 SGHVS, CDR2 FNYEAQ. CDR3 residues: CASSLLAGEAYEQYF. DNA for the CDR3: TGTGCCAGCAGCTTACTAGCGGGGGAAGCGTACGAGCAGTACTTC.

This chain links TRBV28 with TRBJ2-7; D perhaps matches TRBD1 (6 bases). Between the trimmed V and J ends, which lost 5 bases and 8 bases, there was a span of 13 bases. Germline CDR1 is MDHEN and CDR2 is SYDVKM. The CDR3 is 12 amino acids. For the CDR3, the DNA is TGTGCCAGCAGTCCGCCGCAGGGGAAGCAGTACTTC. It codes for CASSPPQGKQYF.

The V and J genes are TRBV2 and TRBJ1-2; no definite D call. Germline lookup yields CDR1 SNHLY and CDR2 FYNNEI. This CDR3 region has 17 residues. V was cut by 0 bases and J by 8 bases, with 22 bases left in between. The CDR3 DNA is TGTGCCAGCAGTGAAGCGGGCGCCCACGAGAGGCAAGGGGGCTACACCTTC. Its translation is CASSEAGAHERQGGYTF.

This chain uses TRBV7-2 with TRBJ1-3, with a tentative D call TRBD1 (6 bases). V shed 3 bases and J shed 1 base, with 16 bases lying between them. CDR1 and CDR2 from the germline V gene are SGHTA and FQGNSA. This CDR3 has 17 amino acids. The CDR3 sequence is CASSFPTGSSSGNTIYF. For the CDR3, the DNA is TGTGCCAGCAGCTTCCCCACAGGGTCAAGTTCTGGAAACACCATATATTTT. Filled out from reference TRBV7-2 and TRBJ1-3, the complete variable domain reads GAGVSQSPSNKVTEKGKDVELRCDPISGHTALYWYRQSLGQGLEFLIYFQGNSAPDKSGLPSDRFSAERTGGSVSTLTIQRTQQEDSAVYLCASSFPTGSSSGNTIYFGEGSWLTVV.

The V gene is TRBV19, the J gene TRBJ2-3; weak D call: TRBD2 (5 bases). Trimming stripped 8 bases from V and 5 bases from J, with 17 bases between. This CDR3 comprises 14 residues. Per germline, CDR1 LNHDA and CDR2 SQIVND (reference sequence). In nucleotides, the CDR3 is TGTGCCAGTGCCACCCAGCGAGGGCTAGATACGCAGTATTTT. This encodes CASATQRGLDTQYF.

The chain joins TRBV28 to TRBJ2-5; the D call may be TRBD1 or TRBD2 (6 bases each). Germline CDR1 MDHEN, CDR2 SYDVKM. The V end lost 4 bases, the J end lost 7 bases, and 19 bases lay between the germline ends. The CDR3 covers 15 residues. The CDR3 coding sequence is TGTGCCAGCAGTTACTTAAGGGGGGCTGCCTCGACCCAGTACTTC. The encoded protein is CASSYLRGAASTQYF. Based on the CDR3 plus reference TRBV28 and TRBJ2-5, the full variable domain is DVKVTQSSRYLVKRTGEKVFLECVQDMDHENMFWYRQDPGLGLRLIYFSYDVKMKEKGDIPEGYSVSREKKERFSLILESASTNQTSMYLCASSYLRGAASTQYFGPGTRLLVL.

This chain links TRBV29-1 with TRBJ1-5; no clear D. Germline loops: CDR1 SQVTM, CDR2 ANQGSEA. The V gene lost 4 bases and the J gene lost 1 base, with 5 bases spanning the gap. CDR3 length: 12 residues. The CDR3 DNA sequence: TGCAGCGTTGGGCAGAGCAATCAGCCCCAGCATTTT. Translation: CSVGQSNQPQHF.

J is TRBJ2-7 and V is TRBV3-1 (or the pseudogene TRBV3-2); possible D gene TRBD1, 7 bases. The CDR3 contains 14 residues. Germline values: CDR1 LGHDT, CDR2 YNNKEL (reference sequence). V was pared by 5 bases and J by 3 bases, with 14 bases between. The CDR3 sequence: CASSLEGQFYEQYF. The DNA of the CDR3 is TGTGCCAGCAGCTTGGAGGGACAGTTCTACGAGCAGTACTTC.

This chain joins TRBV6-1 and TRBJ1-3; no clear D gene. There are 14 residues in the CDR3. The V and J ends lost 1 base and 4 bases respectively, with 8 bases between them. CDR1 and CDR2 (germline): MNHNS, SASEGT. DNA for the CDR3: TGTGCCAGCAGTGAAGGGTATGGCGGAAACACCATATATTTT. Translation: CASSEGYGGNTIYF.

This clone was counted a few times. The J gene is TRBJ1-6, the V gene TRBV5-1, with 9 bases aligning to TRBD1. Germline CDR1 is SGHRS and CDR2 is YFSETQ. The CDR3 is 15 residues long. Germline trimming cut 7 bases from V and 9 bases from J; bases unmatched to any gene: 11. CDR3 region: CASRHGQGRGSPLHF. The CDR3 region has the DNA TGCGCCAGCCGCCATGGACAGGGGAGAGGTTCACCCCTCCACTTT. The full variable domain, rest sourced from reference TRBV5-1 and TRBJ1-6, is KAGVTQTPRYLIKTRGQQVTLSCSPISGHRSVSWYQQTPGQGLQFLFEYFSETQRNKGNFPGRFSGRQFSNSRSEMNVSTLELGDSALYLCASRHGQGRGSPLHFGNGTRLTVT.

Only a few counts were recorded for this clone. The chain joins TRBV6-4 to TRBJ2-6; 11 bases line up with TRBD2. CDR3 length equals 17 residues. The germline gives CDR1 MRHNA, CDR2 SNTAGT. V shed 7 bases, J shed 1 base, and the junction held 6 bases outside the gene matches. The CDR3 reads CASTSSGGASGANVLTF. The CDR3 DNA is TGTGCCAGCACCAGTAGCGGGGGGGCATCTGGGGCCAACGTCCTGACTTTC.

This chain connects TRBV9 to TRBJ2-3, with 16 bases that match TRBD2. In germline, CDR1 is SGDLS, CDR2 YYNGEE. Trimming took 3 bases from V and 0 from J; bases not matched to a gene: 13. This CDR3 region has 21 residues. CDR3 sequence reads: CASSGDHPGLAGGRSTDTQYF. For the CDR3, the DNA is TGTGCCAGCAGCGGGGACCACCCGGGACTAGCGGGGGGGCGTAGCACAGATACGCAGTATTTT.

The chain joins TRBV4-1 to TRBJ1-1, with 7 nucleotides matching TRBD1. J was trimmed by 2 bases and V by 1 base; bases with no gene match: 4. Germline values: CDR1 MGHRA, CDR2 YSYEKL. The CDR3 spans 15 residues. CDR3 DNA: TGCGCCAGCAGCCAAGGACAGGGAATAAACACTGAAGCTTTCTTT. Protein: CASSQGQGINTEAFF.

The V gene is TRBV5-1, the J gene TRBJ2-2; 7 nucleotides agree with TRBD1. Looked up from germline, CDR1 is SGHRS and CDR2 is YFSETQ. The CDR3 has 15 residues. The J segment lost 7 bases and the V segment lost 4 bases, leaving 10 bases of the junction unmatched. The CDR3 DNA is TGCGCCAGCAGCGCACCCTGGGACAGTAGCGGGGAGCTGTTTTTT. It is translated as CASSAPWDSSGELFF.